The 14 T cell receptor beta chains below were found in one sample sequenced in a study of blood T cells in healthy people across ages. The second PCR ran roughly 7 to 12 cycles with a sample-barcoded 5' primer and J-beta primers. In TCRdb, the 5' RACE reads were re-called with MiXCR into one record per CDR3 protein. The data contain fewer than 900,000 distinct CDR3 sequences, around half of them singletons. Sequencing was done on a sample of blood. These receptors were taken from an older woman in good health.

The V call is TRBV6-5, the J call TRBJ1-2; D is uncertain. V lost 2 bases, J lost 4 bases, and 8 bases lay in between. Germline assignment: CDR1 MNHEY and CDR2 SVGAGI. The CDR3 has 13 amino acids. CDR3 region: CASSYGVIYGYTF. The CDR3 DNA sequence: TGTGCCAGCAGTTACGGGGTCATCTATGGCTACACCTTC.

This chain links TRBV5-8 with TRBJ2-5, with D possibly TRBD2 on 6 matching bases. The J call is uncertain, as TRBJ2-7 better fits the DNA end. CDR3 length equals 13 residues. The germline gives CDR1 SGHTS, CDR2 YDEGEE. CDR3 sequence reads: CASSSAGSAEQYF. The CDR3 DNA follows: TGTGCCAGCAGCAGCGCGGGATCGGCCGAGCAGTACTTC.

The chain uses TRBV7-8 and TRBJ2-1; 9 positions agree with TRBD2. Germline-derived CDR1 and CDR2 are SGHVS and FQNEAQ. The CDR3 is 18 amino acids. J lost 1 base, V lost 5 bases, and 12 bases had no gene match. As DNA, the CDR3 is TGTGCCAGCAGCCTCCATAGTCTAGCGGGAAGATCCTACAATGAGCAGTTCTTC. This codes for CASSLHSLAGRSYNEQFF.

The chain is built from TRBV7-2 and TRBJ2-3; D is uncertain. Germline loops: CDR1 SGHTA, CDR2 FQGNSA. V shed 0 bases and J shed 4 bases, with 11 bases lying between them. CDR3 size: 15 residues. The CDR3 DNA is TGTGCCAGCAGCTTAGCGTCCCTAGGCCCAGATACGCAGTATTTT. Translation gives CASSLASLGPDTQYF.

This clonotype was seen ten or more times. CDR3 region: CASSRDMNTEAFF. In DNA form, the CDR3 reads TGTGCCAGCAGTCGGGACATGAACACTGAAGCTTTCTTT. This chain connects TRBV28 to TRBJ1-1; D possibly corresponds to TRBD1 (6 bases). V lost 5 bases and J 0 bases, leaving 7 bases between the germline ends. Germline CDR1 is MDHEN and CDR2 is SYDVKM. The CDR3 spans 13 residues.

CDR3 bases: TGTGCCAGCACCTCCTCTACCGGGTACAATGAGCAGTTCTTC. Its translation: CASTSSTGYNEQFF. This sequence joins TRBV27 and TRBJ2-1; D remains ambiguous. The CDR3 sequence is 14 residues long. Germline V CDR1 and CDR2: MNHEY, SMNVEV (reference sequence). V lost 7 bases and J 4 bases, leaving 14 bases between the germline ends.

The V call is TRBV10-3, the J call TRBJ2-7, with 9 nucleotides matching TRBD2. The CDR3 runs 12 residues. Germline V gene lookup returns CDR1 ENHRY and CDR2 SYGVKD. J gave up 7 bases and V 4 bases, and 2 bases lay outside the gene matches. The CDR3 DNA sequence: TGTGCCATCAGTGTAGCGGGAGATGAGCAGTACTTC. It yields the protein CAISVAGDEQYF.

In this sample, this clonotype turned up a few times. V and J are TRBV29-1 and TRBJ2-1, with D perhaps TRBD2 (6 bases). Germline V CDR1 and CDR2: SQVTM, ANQGSEA. V lost 6 bases, J lost 0 bases, and 12 bases lay in between. This CDR3 spans 14 amino acids. The CDR3 is CSVPAGLSYNEQFF. In DNA, the CDR3 is TGCAGCGTACCAGCGGGTCTCTCCTACAATGAGCAGTTCTTC.

The chain uses TRBV11-2 and TRBJ2-3, with D possibly being TRBD2 (5 bases). This CDR3 is built from 13 residues. Deletions cut 6 bases from V and 4 bases from J, with 11 bases between. Germline-derived CDR1 and CDR2 are SGHAT and FQNNGV. CDR3 sequence (DNA): TGTGCCAGCAGGAAAGGAGCGGCAGATACGCAGTATTTT. Protein: CASRKGAADTQYF.

This sequence joins TRBV13 and TRBJ1-4; D uncertain. There are 15 residues in the CDR3. V was pared by 5 bases and J by 2 bases, with 12 bases between. Per the germline V gene, CDR1 is PRHDT and CDR2 is FYEKMQ (reference sequence). The CDR3 is CASSPRTATNEKLFF. The CDR3, as DNA: TGTGCCAGCAGCCCGAGGACGGCCACTAATGAAAAACTGTTTTTT. Complete variable domain (other parts from reference TRBV13 and TRBJ1-4): AAGVIQSPRHLIKEKRETATLKCYPIPRHDTVYWYQQGPGQDPQFLISFYEKMQSDKGSIPDRFSAQQFSDYHSELNMSSLELGDSALYFCASSPRTATNEKLFFGSGTQLSVL.

The chain links TRBV3-1 to TRBJ1-2, with unresolved D. Per germline, CDR1 LGHDT and CDR2 YNNKEL (reference sequence). The CDR3 runs 12 residues. V lost 4 bases to trimming and J lost 7 bases, with 10 bases between them. The CDR3 reads CASSRAGGGYTF. Written as DNA, the CDR3 is TGTGCCAGCAGCCGCGCAGGCGGTGGCTACACCTTC. Looking up the rest from reference TRBV3-1 and TRBJ1-2 gives the full variable domain: DTAVSQTPKYLVTQMGNDKSIKCEQNLGHDTMYWYKQDSKKFLKIMFSYNNKELIINETVPNRFSPKSPDKAHLNLHINSLELGDSAVYFCASSRAGGGYTFGSGTRLTVV.

The CDR3 DNA follows: TGCAGTGCTCCCCAAGGGACCTACGAGCAGTTCTTC. It codes for CSAPQGTYEQFF. The chain links TRBV20-1 to TRBJ2-1; perhaps D is TRBD1 or TRBD2 (5 bases each). CDR3 length: 12 amino acids. Germline CDR1 is DFQATT and CDR2 is SNEGSKA (reference sequence). Trimming removed 5 bases at V and 10 bases at J, with 15 bases between.

The CDR3 nucleotides read TGTGCCATCAGAAAGGACAGGGCAGACGAGCAGTACTTC. Its translation: CAIRKDRADEQYF. The J gene is TRBJ2-7, the V gene TRBV10-3, with 8 bases that match TRBD1. Germline V lookup: CDR1 ENHRY, CDR2 SYGVKD. The CDR3 loop spans 13 amino acids. V shed 6 bases, J shed 5 bases, and the junction held 6 bases outside the gene matches.

This chain uses TRBV4-3 with TRBJ2-2, with a weak D call TRBD2 (5 bases). This CDR3 comprises 15 residues. Trimming took 0 bases from V and 6 from J, leaving 11 bases between them. The germline V gene encodes CDR1 LGHNA and CDR2 YSLEER. DNA of the CDR3: TGCGCCAGCAGCCAAGATGAGAGGGCGGCCGGGGAGCTGTTTTTT. Its protein is CASSQDERAAGELFF.